This TCR beta chain was identified during a study of PD-L1 blockade in urothelial cancer. Across the study: Chemotherapy regimens numbering 0 to 3 had been given to patients. Among blood samples, the median T cell count was some 140,000.

Unmatched junction bases numbered 8, after V lost 4 bases and J lost 8 bases. CDR1 LNHDA and CDR2 SQIVND come from the germline V gene (reference sequence). The CDR3 sequence is 14 residues long. This clone has only a few counts. Each PCR had synthetic TCR analog templates added to it as a spike-in. Data came from immunoSEQ multiplex PCR; TCRdb stores just in-frame clones and leaves some out. The table records about 26,000 clones, 65% to 90% of them present only once. The specimen comprised PBMCs, sampled around atezolizumab (anti-PD-L1) treatment. The genes are TRBV19 and TRBJ1-5; 7 positions match TRBD1. The TCR originated in a man in his sixties with urothelial cancer. CDR3 loop: CASSTTGVGKPQHF. The DNA of the CDR3 is TGTGCCAGTAGTACTACAGGGGTCGGGAAGCCCCAGCATTTT.